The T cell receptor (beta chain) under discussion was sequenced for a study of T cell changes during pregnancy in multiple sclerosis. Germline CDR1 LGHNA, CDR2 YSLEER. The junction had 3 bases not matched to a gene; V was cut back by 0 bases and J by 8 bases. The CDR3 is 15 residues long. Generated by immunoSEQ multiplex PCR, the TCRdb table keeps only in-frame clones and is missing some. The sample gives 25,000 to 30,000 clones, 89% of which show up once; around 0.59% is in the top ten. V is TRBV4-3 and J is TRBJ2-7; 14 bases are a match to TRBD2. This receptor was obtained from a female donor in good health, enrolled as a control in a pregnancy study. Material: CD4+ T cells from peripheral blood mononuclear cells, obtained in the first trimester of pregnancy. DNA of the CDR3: TGCGCCAGCAGCCAAGAGGGACTAGCGGGAGCCCAGCAGTACTTC. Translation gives CASSQEGLAGAQQYF.